This T cell receptor beta chain comes out of a study of T cells in Graves' hyperthyroidism and ophthalmopathy. The CDR3 sequence is 15 residues long. V lost 0 bases and J lost 7, with 12 bases in between. CDR1 SEHNR and CDR2 FQNEAQ come from the germline V gene (reference sequence). General study points: Peripheral blood also featured most of the thyroid clonotypes expanded above 0.001. Prediction of ophthalmopathy progression came a median roughly 6.6 months pre-onset.

TCR beta CDR3 regions were amplified from RNA transcripts. First-round RT-PCR with HTBI primers amplified the TCR CDR3 region. MiXCR, run by TCRdb on the multiplex PCR reads, gives a single entry per CDR3 protein. This sample has approximately 620,000 distinct CDR3 sequences; roughly 13% occur once, and the top ten carry about 5.8%. On this clonotype: Its matching antigen is unknown. The final CDR3 position lacks the conserved phenylalanine or tryptophan, pointing to a likely read error.

Sample collection date corresponds to first hyperthyroidism diagnosis, prior to any ophthalmopathy symptoms. The specimen was blood. This sequence joins TRBV7-9 and TRBJ1-4, with D possibly being TRBD1 (5 bases). This sequence was found in a woman younger than 45 with Graves' hyperthyroidism that later progressed to Graves' ophthalmopathy. This chain's CDR3 is CASSLAPEGSEKLFS. CDR3 nucleotide sequence: TGTGCCAGCAGCTTAGCGCCAGAGGGGAGTGAAAAACTGTTTTCT.